This T cell receptor beta chain was profiled in a study of blood T cell repertoires in COVID-19. Study background: Italy, Spain and the United States were the sources of the convalescent and acute COVID-19 samples. Sources were T cells, B-cell-depleted T cells, or PBMCs; the material itself was cDNA or gDNA.

Germline V gene data show CDR1 as SGHRS and CDR2 as YFSETQ. CDR3 size: 16 residues. V trimming: 5 bases; J trimming: 0 bases; junction bases outside the gene matches: 6. In the study's own analysis: Researchers report that nucleated cell counts were estimated from reference gene primer amplification. Some clones are missing from TCRdb's copy, which holds only in-frame ones; the method was immunoSEQ multiplex PCR. V and J calls and clone size are copied from that table; D and trimming were computed from the DNA. The profile shows approximately 98,000 clones, 65% to 85% of them singletons. The chain combines TRBV5-1 with TRBJ2-5, with 11 bases that match TRBD1. The receptor's source is a woman of 80 years or more with acute or convalescent COVID-19. The source material was peripheral blood. The CDR3 spells CASSPGTGGYQETQYF. In nucleotides, the CDR3 is TGCGCCAGCAGTCCCGGGACAGGGGGGTACCAAGAGACCCAGTACTTC.